The TCR beta chain described here comes from a study of cytomegalovirus exposure and HLA in healthy donors. The PCR made use of 60 Vbeta and 13 Jbeta primers. Generated by immunoSEQ multiplex PCR, the TCRdb table keeps only in-frame clones and is missing some. In all, the sample yields fewer than 70,000 clones. Germline lookup yields CDR1 KGHSH and CDR2 LQKENI. CDR3 length: 12 amino acids. Trimming took off 0 bases at V and 10 bases at J, with 9 bases between the two ends. The receptor was isolated from a young woman in good health and CMV-seronegative. The sample comprised PBMCs. V is TRBV18 and J is TRBJ1-1; D perhaps matches TRBD1 (6 bases). Here the CDR3 reads CASSPPGGRAFF. CDR3 nucleotide sequence: TGTGCCAGCTCACCACCCGGGGGGCGAGCTTTCTTT.